The 13 T cell receptor beta chains presented below share a single source sample, sequenced in a study of cytomegalovirus exposure and HLA in healthy donors (TCRdb year 2017). Library creation used the immunoSEQ multiplex PCR assay. A mixture of 60 forward primers for TCR Vbeta segments and 13 reverse primers for TCR Jbeta segments was used in the multiplex PCR. Here the immuneACCESS table is served through TCRdb, limited to in-frame sequences with V and J called. Missing clones are a known gap in these copies; in checked studies unresolved V genes cover under half, and the rest lacks a known reason. The sample profile shows 100,000 or so clones; roughly 60% of them were found once. The top ten constitute 5% to 6.5% of the sample. The sample was PBMCs. All receptors derive from a woman in her 30s in good health and CMV-seropositive.

V gene TRBV7-6 combines with J gene TRBJ2-7; TRBD1 might be the D (6 bases). The length of the CDR3 is 14 residues. Looked up from germline, CDR1 is SGHVS and CDR2 is FNYEAQ. Trimming took 5 bases from V and 1 from J, leaving 12 bases between them. In nucleotides, the CDR3 is TGTGCCAGCAGCCCCGGGACACAATCCTACGAGCAGTACTTC. Its protein is CASSPGTQSYEQYF.

There are a few counts of this clone. V and J are TRBV7-2 and TRBJ2-1; TRBD2 matches at 15 bases. V trimming: 5 bases; J trimming: 7 bases; junction bases outside the gene matches: 9. The germline gives CDR1 SGHTA, CDR2 FQGNSA. CDR3 length: 17 residues. The CDR3 DNA reads TGTGCCAGCAGCCCCGGACTAGCGGGGGGGCGGGGGAATGAGCAGTTCTTC. Translated: CASSPGLAGGRGNEQFF.

The chain joins TRBV5-4 to TRBJ2-5, with 9 bases that match TRBD1. J was trimmed by 0 bases and V by 3 bases; bases with no gene match: 6. Germline V gene data show CDR1 as SGHNT and CDR2 as YYREEE (reference sequence). The CDR3 contains 16 residues. DNA of the CDR3: TGTGCCAGCAGCTCGGGACAGGGCCTGTACCAAGAGACCCAGTACTTC. Protein product: CASSSGQGLYQETQYF.

As concerns this clone: One junction end disagrees with the germline gene, perhaps due to a read error. J is TRBJ1-2 and V is TRBV7-9; 9 nucleotides agree with TRBD1. CDR3 length: 16 residues. Per germline, CDR1 SEHNR and CDR2 FQNEAQ (reference sequence). CDR3 protein: CSSSLAVGQGNYGYTF. In DNA, the CDR3 is TGTTCCAGCAGCTTAGCGGTGGGACAGGGAAACTATGGCTACACCTTC.

This clone was counted a few times. The V call is TRBV7-2, the J call TRBJ2-7, with D maybe TRBD2 (5 bases). The CDR3 extends over 13 amino acids. V was pared by 1 base and J by 3 bases, with 7 bases between. Per the germline V gene, CDR1 is SGHTA and CDR2 is FQGNSA. The CDR3 reads CASSLGRFYEQYF. In DNA form, the CDR3 reads TGTGCCAGCAGCTTAGGGAGGTTCTACGAGCAGTACTTC.

The chain carries TRBV5-1 and TRBJ2-2, with D possibly matching TRBD2 (6 bases). Germline V CDR1 and CDR2: SGHRS, YFSETQ. With 4 bases removed from V and 0 bases from J, the gap between germline ends came to 13 bases. The CDR3 is 16 residues long. For the CDR3, the DNA is TGCGCCAGCAGCCCGAGGACTAACGCGAACACCGGGGAGCTGTTTTTT. This gives the protein CASSPRTNANTGELFF.

The chain uses TRBV28 and TRBJ1-5; D unclear. Per germline, CDR1 MDHEN and CDR2 SYDVKM. V lost 6 bases and J 2 bases, leaving 14 bases between the germline ends. There are 15 residues in the CDR3. The CDR3 sequence is CASSPQWSRNQPQHF. For the CDR3, the DNA is TGTGCCAGCAGCCCGCAGTGGTCGCGCAATCAGCCCCAGCATTTT.

The chain combines TRBV30 with TRBJ1-3, with 7 positions matching TRBD1. Germline assignment: CDR1 GTSNPN and CDR2 SVGIG (reference sequence). V shed 7 bases, J shed 4 bases, and the junction held 10 bases outside the gene matches. The CDR3 is 14 amino acids. CDR3 DNA sequence: TGTGCCTTCAAAACAGGGGCCTACGGAAACACCATATATTTT. It codes for CAFKTGAYGNTIYF.

The chain couples TRBV25-1 to TRBJ2-7, with D possibly matching TRBD1 (6 bases). This CDR3 is 13 amino acids long. Germline CDR1 reads MGHDK; CDR2 reads SYGVNS. V lost 4 bases, J lost 6 bases, and 13 bases lay in between. CDR3 nucleotides: TGTGCCAGCAGTGTAGGGGGTATGGGCGAGCAGTACTTC. As protein: CASSVGGMGEQYF.

The chain combines TRBV7-6 with TRBJ1-4, with D unresolved. The CDR3 loop spans 13 amino acids. Germline V gene lookup returns CDR1 SGHVS and CDR2 FNYEAQ. The germline V and J ends were trimmed by 1 base and 12 bases, with 12 bases remaining between them. The DNA for the CDR3 is TGTGCCAGCAGCTTAGGAGCAACGTACGAACTGTTTTTT. Its protein product is CASSLGATYELFF.

In its sample, this clone was seen a few times. The chain links TRBV11-3 to TRBJ2-3, with D unclear. The germline CDR1 and CDR2 sequences are SGHNT and YENEEA. This CDR3 contains 11 residues. V lost 4 bases, J lost 5 bases, and 4 bases lay in between. CDR3 bases: TGTGCCAGCAGCTACGGAGATACGCAGTATTTT. It translates to CASSYGDTQYF.

This clone turned up a few times. The chain uses TRBV6-1 and TRBJ1-1; a possible D gene is TRBD1 (5 bases). Trimming took 3 bases from V and 1 from J, leaving 18 bases between them. The germline gives CDR1 MNHNS, CDR2 SASEGT. The CDR3 runs to 17 residues. The CDR3 region is CASSEDGAGRRNTEAFF. The CDR3 DNA follows: TGTGCCAGCAGTGAGGATGGGGCAGGGCGGAGGAACACTGAAGCTTTCTTT.

In its sample, this clone was seen a few times. The rearrangement links TRBV15 to TRBJ2-3, with D possibly TRBD1 on 5 matching bases. The ends were cut back, 8 bases at V and 2 bases at J, with 17 bases in the middle. The V gene's germline CDR1 is LNHNV and CDR2 YYDKDF (reference sequence). The CDR3 loop spans 15 amino acids. CDR3 loop: CATLEGQGHTDTQYF. In nucleotides, the CDR3 is TGTGCCACCCTCGAAGGTCAGGGCCACACAGATACGCAGTATTTT. Full variable domain (remainder filled in from reference TRBV15 and TRBJ2-3): DAMVIQNPRYQVTQFGKPVTLSCSQTLNHNVMYWYQQKSSQAPKLLFHYYDKDFNNEADTPDNFQSRRPNTSFCFLDIRSPGLGDTAMYLCATLEGQGHTDTQYFGPGTRLTVL.